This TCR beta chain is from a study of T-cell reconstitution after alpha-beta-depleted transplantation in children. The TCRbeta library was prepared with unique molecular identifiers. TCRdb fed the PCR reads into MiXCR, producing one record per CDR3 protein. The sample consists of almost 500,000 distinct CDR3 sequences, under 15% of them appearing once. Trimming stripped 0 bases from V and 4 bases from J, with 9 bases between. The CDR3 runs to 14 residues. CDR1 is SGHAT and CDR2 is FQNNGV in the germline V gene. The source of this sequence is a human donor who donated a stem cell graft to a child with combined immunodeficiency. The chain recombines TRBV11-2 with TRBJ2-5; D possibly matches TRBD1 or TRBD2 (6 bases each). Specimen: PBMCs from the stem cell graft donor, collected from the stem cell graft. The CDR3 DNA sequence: TGTGCCAGCAGCTTAGACCCGGGGGCAGAGACCCAGTACTTC. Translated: CASSLDPGAETQYF.